This T cell receptor beta chain was sequenced in a study of blood T cell repertoires in COVID-19. Study background: From the United States, Italy and Spain came samples of acute and convalescent COVID-19. The cDNA or gDNA used as material had been derived from T cells, B-cell-depleted T cells, or PBMCs.

The CDR3 has 15 residues. CDR1 is SEHNR and CDR2 is FQNEAQ in the germline V gene (reference sequence). V lost 5 bases to trimming and J lost 4 bases, with 17 bases between them. Original analysis: The assay estimated nucleated cells by amplifying reference gene primers. Sequencing used immunoSEQ multiplex PCR; TCRdb keeps in-frame clones, though not all of them. V, J and clone size derive from that table, while D and trimming were established from the DNA sequence. The repertoire holds hundreds of thousands of clones, with approximately 91% as singletons. The receptor's source is a man in his forties with acute or convalescent COVID-19. This rearrangement joins TRBV7-9 to TRBJ2-5; D possibly corresponds to TRBD1 (6 bases). The sample taken for sequencing was peripheral blood. The CDR3 DNA reads as TGTGCCAGCAGCCCCCCCCAGGGGCGACGAGAGACCCAGTACTTC. It yields the protein CASSPPQGRRETQYF.